Listed here are 2 T cell receptor beta chains from one sample, sequenced in a study of T cell responses to AZD1222 COVID-19 vaccine. The data were produced by immunoSEQ multiplex PCR, yet TCRdb's version contains in-frame clones alone and is incomplete. This table has some 120,000 clones, 90% appearing once. Sequencing used peripheral blood, obtained on day 0 of MenACWY control vaccination. The receptors here all came from an adult in good health.

About this clone: One end of the junction does not line up with germline, which may come from a read error. The chain couples TRBV5-1 to TRBJ2-3, with D perhaps TRBD2 (5 bases). CDR3 length: 14 residues. Germline assignment: CDR1 SGHRS and CDR2 YFSETQ. The CDR3 spells CASSSTDTAGKMDF. The CDR3 DNA reads TGCGCCAGCAGCTCCACTGACACAGCCGGGAAGATGGATTTT.

The V call is TRBV6-5, the J call TRBJ2-2; D gene uncertain. V was pared by 6 bases and J by 4 bases, with 9 bases between. This CDR3 region has 13 residues. Germline assignment: CDR1 MNHEY and CDR2 SVGAGI. This CDR3 is CASRPTGTGELFF. The CDR3 DNA is TGTGCCAGCAGGCCCACGGGCACCGGGGAGCTGTTTTTT.